These T cell receptor beta chains were read from a single sample in a study of T cell changes during pregnancy in multiple sclerosis. Only in-frame clones appear in the TCRdb table, and some are missing; sequencing was by immunoSEQ multiplex PCR. Here the sample spans about 22,000 clones, more than 85% being singletons. The sample consisted of CD4+ T cells from peripheral blood mononuclear cells, taken after pregnancy. The receptors come from a female donor in good health, enrolled as a control in a pregnancy study. The CDR3 runs from the conserved cysteine through the conserved F or W. D genes are given only for firm matches. A row's size may be missing; if present it is once, few, many or a size class.

cdr3_nt	cdr3_aa	d_call	j_call	clone_size	v_call
TGTGCCAGCACTACGGGAGGTAGCCTGTCCTACAATGAGCAGTTCTTC	CASTTGGSLSYNEQFF	TRBD2	TRBJ2-1	-	TRBV6-6
TGTGCCAGCTCACCACCGGGACAGAGTACAATTCGGGAGCAGTTCTTC	CASSPPGQSTIREQFF	TRBD1	TRBJ2-1	once	TRBV18
TGCAGCGCAGACAGGGGGAACACTGAAGCTTTCTTT	CSADRGNTEAFF	TRBD1	TRBJ1-1	-	TRBV29-1
TGTGCCAGCAGCTTAGTTTTACAGGGCTCTGGAAACACCATATATTTT	CASSLVLQGSGNTIYF	-	TRBJ1-3	once	TRBV7-8
TGTGCCTGGAGTGCCTCGCGGACAGCTCAATCCTACGAGCAGTACTTC	CAWSASRTAQSYEQYF	-	TRBJ2-7	-	TRBV30
TGTGCCAGCAGTCGGACAGGCTCCTATAATTCACCCCTCCACTTT	CASSRTGSYNSPLHF	TRBD1	TRBJ1-6	-	TRBV6-5
TGTGCCAGCAGCTTAGCGGAGGGGCGCGGAAACACCATATATTTT	CASSLAEGRGNTIYF	-	TRBJ1-3	-	TRBV7-8
TGTGCCAGCCGCGGGGTTAGGTACGAGCAGTACTTC	CASRGVRYEQYF	-	TRBJ2-7	-	TRBV2
TGTGCCAGCAGCGTACAACAGGGGCCTGAGCAGTTCTTC	CASSVQQGPEQFF	TRBD1	TRBJ2-1	-	TRBV7-9
TGTGCCAGCAGCTTAGGCAGGGGGACTGAAGCTTTCTTT	CASSLGRGTEAFF	TRBD1	TRBJ1-1	-	TRBV11-1
TGTGCCAGCAGCTTCGCAAGCGTGACCACGGTTCGGAATGAGCAGTTCTTC	CASSFASVTTVRNEQFF	-	TRBJ2-1	-	TRBV5-6
TGTGCCAGCAGCTTAGACTACTATGGCTACACCTTC	CASSLDYYGYTF	-	TRBJ1-2	-	TRBV7-9
TGTGCCTTCGGGAGATCCTACAATGAGCAGTTCTTC	CAFGRSYNEQFF	-	TRBJ2-1	-	TRBV30
TGTGCCAGTAGTTTGAGGGACTCTGGGGCCAACGTCCTGACTTTC	CASSLRDSGANVLTF	-	TRBJ2-6	-	TRBV19
TGTGCCAGCAGTTTCCTCTTACCCCGGGACAGGACCCGAGATAACTATGGCTACACCTTC	CASSFLLPRDRTRDNYGYTF	TRBD1	TRBJ1-2	-	TRBV27
TGTGCCAGCAGCTCACCCGGCGGCAGTGAGCGGCAGTACTTC	CASSSPGGSERQYF	-	TRBJ2-7	-	TRBV7-8
TGTGCCAGCAAGGGGATATGGAATCAGCCCCAGCATTTT	CASKGIWNQPQHF	-	TRBJ1-5	few	TRBV6-6
TGTGCCTGGAGCGTACAGGGGGCGGACTATGGCTACACCTTC	CAWSVQGADYGYTF	TRBD1	TRBJ1-2	-	TRBV30
TGCGCCAGCAGCCAAGCCCCGGGACTAGCGGGAGAGGATACGCAGTATTTT	CASSQAPGLAGEDTQYF	TRBD2	TRBJ2-3	-	TRBV4-3
TGTGCCTGGACGGGGGGGGGTTACGAGCAGTACTTC	CAWTGGGYEQYF	TRBD2	TRBJ2-7	-	TRBV30
TGTGCCAGCAGTTTACCGGGGAGCTACACAGATACGCAGTATTTT	CASSLPGSYTDTQYF	-	TRBJ2-3	-	TRBV28
TGCGCCAGCAGTGAGCCCACTAGCGGGGGGGCGGGACTCCGCACAGATACGCAGTATTTT	CASSEPTSGGAGLRTDTQYF	TRBD2	TRBJ2-3	-	TRBV10-2
TGTGCCAGCAGGGGGACAGGGGTCTATGGCTACACCTTC	CASRGTGVYGYTF	TRBD1	TRBJ1-2	-	TRBV28
TGTGCCAGCAGCTACGGACCGGAGGAATATGGCTACACCTTC	CASSYGPEEYGYTF	-	TRBJ1-2	once	TRBV5-8
TGTGCCAGCAGCTTGGTCTCCGGGAGAAGCGGCGAGCAGTACTTC	CASSLVSGRSGEQYF	-	TRBJ2-7	-	TRBV5-6
TGTGCCAGCTCACCCGAGAGGGCCACTGAAGCTTTCTTT	CASSPERATEAFF	-	TRBJ1-1	-	TRBV18
TGTGCCAGCAGCCCTTTTACGGGGGATGAAAAACTGTTTTTT	CASSPFTGDEKLFF	-	TRBJ1-4	-	TRBV27
TGTGCCAGCAGCTTTAGCGGGGCCTCTGAAACCCAGTACTTC	CASSFSGASETQYF	TRBD2	TRBJ2-5	-	TRBV11-3